The T cell receptor (beta chain) described here comes from a study of cytomegalovirus exposure and HLA in healthy donors. The PCR employed 60 Vbeta primers together with 13 Jbeta primers. The repertoire was sequenced with immunoSEQ multiplex PCR; TCRdb's copy has only in-frame clones and lacks some. The profile shows about 90,000 clones, 67% of them singletons. Germline V gene data show CDR1 as MNHNS and CDR2 as SASEGT. The length of the CDR3 is 15 residues. V lost 3 bases to trimming and J lost 0 bases, with 9 bases between them. Input material: PBMCs. The rearrangement links TRBV6-1 to TRBJ1-5; no reliable D call. The receptor's source is a young man in good health and CMV-seronegative. Here the CDR3 DNA reads TGTGCCAGCAGTGACCTCACTTATAGCAATCAGCCCCAGCATTTT. Translated: CASSDLTYSNQPQHF.